Following are 24 T cell receptor beta chains from one sample sequenced in a study of blood T cell repertoires in COVID-19. The method was immunoSEQ multiplex PCR; TCRdb's version includes in-frame clones alone and lacks a portion of them. Of about 180,000 clones in the sample, approximately 87% were seen once. The material sequenced was peripheral blood. All receptors come from a woman in her seventies with COVID-19, enrolled during active disease.

This sequence joins TRBV6-5 and TRBJ2-7; 7 positions agree with TRBD1. The ends lost 0 bases at V and 2 bases at J; junction bases unmatched: 4. This CDR3 spans 15 amino acids. Germline lookup yields CDR1 MNHEY and CDR2 SVGAGI. For the CDR3, the DNA is TGTGCCAGCAGTTACTCCGGGCAGGGGGCCTACGAGCAGTACTTC. As protein: CASSYSGQGAYEQYF.

This clone showed up just once. The chain is built from TRBV11-2 and TRBJ2-3, with TRBD2 matching 12 bases. This CDR3 comprises 15 residues. Per the germline V gene, CDR1 is SGHAT and CDR2 is FQNNGV. J gave up 6 bases and V 5 bases, and 6 bases lay outside the gene matches. As DNA, the CDR3 is TGTGCCAGCAGCCCTAGCGGGAGGGGCCTTGATACGCAGTATTTT. Protein sequence: CASSPSGRGLDTQYF.

The V gene is TRBV5-1, the J gene TRBJ2-1; 10 bases match TRBD2. This CDR3 region has 15 residues. J gave up 5 bases and V 7 bases, and 9 bases lay outside the gene matches. Looked up from germline, CDR1 is SGHRS and CDR2 is YFSETQ. CDR3 nucleotides: TGCGCCAGCTATAACGGGACTAGCGCCAACAATGAGCAGTTCTTC. It specifies CASYNGTSANNEQFF.

This sequence joins TRBV5-6 and TRBJ2-7; the match to TRBD1 covers 8 bases. Germline loops: CDR1 SGHDT, CDR2 YYEEEE. The length of the CDR3 is 14 residues. J gave up 6 bases and V 1 base, and 6 bases lay outside the gene matches. CDR3 region: CASSLLGQGSEQYF. DNA for the CDR3: TGTGCCAGCAGCTTGCTCGGACAGGGTAGCGAGCAGTACTTC.

This clone was counted a single time. The chain combines TRBV9 with TRBJ1-6; D not resolved. Germline V gene data show CDR1 as SGDLS and CDR2 as YYNGEE. Trimming took off 2 bases at V and 8 bases at J, with 8 bases between the two ends. The CDR3 loop spans 13 amino acids. The CDR3 loop reads CASSVTRYSPLHF. The DNA for the CDR3 is TGTGCCAGCAGCGTCACACGTTATTCACCCCTCCACTTT.

The chain uses TRBV5-1 and TRBJ2-3; tentatively, D is TRBD2 (5 bases). The CDR3 totals 16 residues. Trimming left V 3 bases short and J 6 bases short, with 20 bases between. Germline V gene lookup returns CDR1 SGHRS and CDR2 YFSETQ. As DNA, the CDR3 is TGCGCCAGCAGCTCGAGCGGAGCGACCCCGGGGGATACGCAGTATTTT. Encoded protein: CASSSSGATPGDTQYF.

The V gene is TRBV24-1, the J gene TRBJ2-2, with 13 nucleotides matching TRBD2. The CDR3 has 20 residues. V shed 3 bases, J shed 0 bases, and the junction held 9 bases outside the gene matches. From germline, CDR1 is KGHDR and CDR2 SFDVKD. The CDR3 region has the DNA TGTGCCACCAGTGATAGTCCCGGGACTAGCGGGATTGCGAACACCGGGGAGCTGTTTTTT. This encodes CATSDSPGTSGIANTGELFF.

The chain recombines TRBV30 with TRBJ2-7; tentative D call: TRBD2 (6 bases). V was shortened by 5 bases and J by 2 bases, with 16 bases between the two germline ends. There are 14 residues in the CDR3. Germline V gene sequence: CDR1 GTSNPN, CDR2 SVGIG (reference sequence). CDR3 sequence: CAWGRQGFPYEQYF. CDR3 nucleotides: TGTGCCTGGGGGAGGCAGGGATTTCCCTACGAGCAGTACTTC.

The V and J genes are TRBV10-3 and TRBJ2-1, with TRBD2 identical over 10 bases. Germline CDR1 ENHRY, CDR2 SYGVKD. There are 15 residues in the CDR3. The J segment lost 5 bases and the V segment lost 1 base, leaving 2 bases of the junction unmatched. This CDR3 is CAISELAGGHNEQFF. The DNA for the CDR3 is TGTGCCATCAGTGAGTTAGCGGGAGGACACAATGAGCAGTTCTTC.

The chain joins TRBV18 to TRBJ2-1; 12 positions agree with TRBD2. With 0 bases clipped from V and 5 bases from J, the junction kept 8 bases outside the gene matches. CDR3 length: 18 amino acids. Germline lookup yields CDR1 KGHSH and CDR2 LQKENI. The CDR3 DNA reads as TGTGCCAGCTCACCACCGCTCCTGACTAGCGGGAGACACAATGAGCAGTTCTTC. Its translation is CASSPPLLTSGRHNEQFF.

The genes are TRBV21-1 and TRBJ1-6; the table gives TRBD1 as D, unverified against the DNA. TRBV21-1 is a listed pseudogene. The CDR3 is 17 amino acids. CDR3 loop: CASNRYRLPMENSPLHF. The CDR3 nucleotides are TGTGCCAGCAACAGGTACAGGCTACCGATGGAGAATTCACCCCTCCACTTT.

The chain carries TRBV4-2 and TRBJ1-5, with TRBD1 matching 10 bases. Unmatched junction bases numbered 2, after V lost 0 bases and J lost 6 bases. Germline V CDR1 and CDR2: LGHNA, YNFKEQ. The CDR3 covers 15 residues. CDR3 protein: CASSQETGGGQPQHF. Written as DNA, the CDR3 is TGTGCCAGCAGCCAAGAGACAGGGGGCGGTCAGCCCCAGCATTTT.

This chain uses TRBV5-6 with TRBJ1-2; D unresolved. The V end was cut by 3 bases, the J end by 2 bases, with 8 bases between. The CDR3 totals 13 residues. CDR1 is SGHDT and CDR2 is YYEEEE in the germline V gene. CDR3 sequence (DNA): TGTGCCAGCAGCTGGGCAGAAAACTATGGCTACACCTTC. Its protein is CASSWAENYGYTF.

This clone was seen a few times. This chain connects TRBV28 to TRBJ1-2, with TRBD1 as a possible D gene (6 bases). V was cut by 6 bases and J by 6 bases, with 23 bases left in between. The germline V gene has CDR1 MDHEN and CDR2 SYDVKM. The CDR3 covers 16 residues. Here the CDR3 DNA reads TGTGCCAGCAGAGAGCCGGGACAAGGGAGATTGGATGGCTACACCTTC. Translated: CASREPGQGRLDGYTF.

This chain joins TRBV6-5 and TRBJ2-1; 7 nucleotides agree with TRBD1. V trimming: 0 bases; J trimming: 4 bases; junction bases outside the gene matches: 6. This CDR3 is built from 16 residues. CDR1 and CDR2 (germline): MNHEY, SVGAGI. The CDR3 loop is CASSYSPQGVYNEQFF. CDR3 nucleotide sequence: TGTGCCAGCAGTTACTCCCCGCAGGGGGTTTACAATGAGCAGTTCTTC.

The J gene is TRBJ1-3, the V gene TRBV18, with unresolved D. This CDR3 has 16 residues. Germline V lookup: CDR1 KGHSH, CDR2 LQKENI. Trimming shortened V by 0 bases and J by 0 bases, and 9 bases separated the two germline ends. Here the CDR3 DNA reads TGTGCCAGCTCACCACCGAGTATTTCCTCTGGAAACACCATATATTTT. Protein: CASSPPSISSGNTIYF.

This chain links TRBV28 with TRBJ2-7; D remains ambiguous. Trimming shortened V by 4 bases and J by 3 bases, and 7 bases separated the two germline ends. Germline-derived CDR1 and CDR2 are MDHEN and SYDVKM. This CDR3 comprises 12 residues. The CDR3 spells CASSSQNYEQYF. The DNA for the CDR3 is TGTGCCAGCAGTTCTCAGAACTACGAGCAGTACTTC.

The chain employs TRBV7-3 and TRBJ2-3; the D gene is possibly TRBD2 (6 bases). Trimming removed 2 bases at V and 2 bases at J, with 14 bases between. Germline loops: CDR1 SGHTA, CDR2 FQGTGA. This CDR3 region has 16 residues. The CDR3 sequence is CASSLGGRRDTDTQYF. In DNA form, the CDR3 reads TGTGCCAGCAGCTTAGGTGGGAGGCGCGACACAGATACGCAGTATTTT.

The chain combines TRBV9 with TRBJ1-3; the match to TRBD1 covers 7 bases. The CDR3 consists of 17 residues. Losses at the gene ends were 3 bases for V and 0 bases for J; bases not matched to a gene: 9. Germline values: CDR1 SGDLS, CDR2 YYNGEE. CDR3 amino acids: CASSARTGRYSGNTIYF. CDR3 bases: TGTGCCAGCAGCGCTCGGACAGGCCGGTACTCTGGAAACACCATATATTTT.

The rearrangement links TRBV5-1 to TRBJ2-5; D possibly corresponds to TRBD1 (5 bases). The CDR3 totals 12 residues. Germline V CDR1 and CDR2: SGHRS, YFSETQ. V dropped 1 base and J dropped 4 bases, with 5 bases sitting between them. The CDR3 sequence is CASSLTGETQYF. The CDR3 DNA reads as TGCGCCAGCAGCTTGACAGGAGAGACCCAGTACTTC. Looking up the rest from reference TRBV5-1 and TRBJ2-5 gives the full variable domain: KAGVTQTPRYLIKTRGQQVTLSCSPISGHRSVSWYQQTPGQGLQFLFEYFSETQRNKGNFPGRFSGRQFSNSRSEMNVSTLELGDSALYLCASSLTGETQYFGPGTRLLVL.

This chain joins TRBV11-3 and TRBJ2-1, with TRBD2 as a possible D gene (6 bases). CDR1 and CDR2 from the germline V gene are SGHNT and YENEEA. This CDR3 is built from 15 residues. Trimming pared 0 bases from V and 6 bases from J, leaving 12 bases between. CDR3 loop: CASSLELGLGNEQFF. The CDR3 DNA reads TGTGCCAGCAGCTTAGAACTGGGACTTGGCAATGAGCAGTTCTTC.

This CDR3 reads CATSGNSGSLTDTQYF. CDR3 in DNA: TGTGCCACCAGTGGGAATAGCGGGAGTCTCACAGATACGCAGTATTTT. V is TRBV24-1 and J is TRBJ2-3; 9 positions agree with TRBD2. The CDR3 covers 16 residues. The junction had 7 bases not matched to a gene; V was cut back by 5 bases and J by 2 bases. Germline V gene sequence: CDR1 KGHDR, CDR2 SFDVKD.

The chain employs TRBV19 and TRBJ1-1, with no clear D. Germline loops: CDR1 LNHDA, CDR2 SQIVND (reference sequence). V was clipped by 7 bases and J by 0 bases, with 12 bases between them. CDR3 length equals 14 residues. CDR3 bases: TGTGCCAGTAAGGAGGAGGTCATGAACACTGAAGCTTTCTTT. It is translated as CASKEEVMNTEAFF. The full variable domain, in which reference TRBV19 and TRBJ1-1 provide the parts outside the CDR3, is DGGITQSPKYLFRKEGQNVTLSCEQNLNHDAMYWYRQDPGQGLRLIYYSQIVNDFQKGDIAEGYSVSREKKESFPLTVTSAQKNPTAFYLCASKEEVMNTEAFFGQGTRLTVV.

The genes are TRBV19 and TRBJ1-5; D call uncertain. Trimming removed 0 bases at V and 4 bases at J, with 10 bases between. Germline loops: CDR1 LNHDA, CDR2 SQIVND (reference sequence). The CDR3 spans 15 residues. CDR3 amino acids: CASSIDGRANQPQHF. As DNA, the CDR3 is TGTGCCAGTAGTATAGATGGGAGGGCTAATCAGCCCCAGCATTTT. Based on the CDR3 plus reference TRBV19 and TRBJ1-5, the full variable domain is DGGITQSPKYLFRKEGQNVTLSCEQNLNHDAMYWYRQDPGQGLRLIYYSQIVNDFQKGDIAEGYSVSREKKESFPLTVTSAQKNPTAFYLCASSIDGRANQPQHFGDGTRLSIL.